One T cell receptor beta chain is described in this entry. What it binds is not known. Prepared libraries of TCR beta cDNA carried unique molecular identifiers. TCRdb recomputed calls from the PCR reads with MiXCR, one row per CDR3 protein. The table has about 820,000 distinct CDR3 sequences, about 53% seen once. This specimen comes from a study of post-analysis software for immune sequencing data. Study details: Relapsing-remitting, secondary progressive and progressive-relapsing multiple sclerosis were all included among the disease courses.

This CDR3 has 13 residues. The germline V gene encodes CDR1 DFQATT and CDR2 SNEGSKA (reference sequence). V was shortened by 3 bases and J by 3 bases, with 9 bases between the two germline ends. General observations from the study: Higher frequency in patients than in controls was seen for several TRBV segments, with TRBV5-6, TRBV5-1 and TRBV20-1 among them. Multiple sclerosis was associated with a significant reduction in normalized Chao1 diversity relative to controls.

This receptor was obtained from a girl aged 5-17 years with multiple sclerosis. The sample taken for sequencing was blood. The V gene is TRBV20-1, the J gene TRBJ2-1; TRBD2 might be the D (6 bases). The CDR3 DNA sequence: TGCAGTGCTAGCGGGGGTCGCTACAATGAGCAGTTCTTC. Translating it yields CSASGGRYNEQFF.